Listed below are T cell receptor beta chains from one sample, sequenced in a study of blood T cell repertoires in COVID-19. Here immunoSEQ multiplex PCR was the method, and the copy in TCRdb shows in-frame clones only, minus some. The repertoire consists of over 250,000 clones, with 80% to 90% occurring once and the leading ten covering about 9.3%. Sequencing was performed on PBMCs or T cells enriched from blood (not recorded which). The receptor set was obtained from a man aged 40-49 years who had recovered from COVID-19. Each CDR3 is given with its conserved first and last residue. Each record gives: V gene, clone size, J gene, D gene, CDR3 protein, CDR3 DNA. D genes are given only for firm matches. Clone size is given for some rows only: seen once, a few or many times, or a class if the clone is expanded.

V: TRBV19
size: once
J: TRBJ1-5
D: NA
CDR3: CASSMLLQVGQPQHF
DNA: TGTGCCAGTAGTATGTTGCTACAGGTAGGACAGCCCCAGCATTTT

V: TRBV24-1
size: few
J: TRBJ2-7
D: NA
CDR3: CATSNPPSYEQYF
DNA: TGTGCCACCAGCAATCCCCCATCCTACGAGCAGTACTTC

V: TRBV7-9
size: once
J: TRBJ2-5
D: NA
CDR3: CASSFHGFSGETQYF
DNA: TGTGCCAGCAGCTTTCATGGTTTTAGCGGAGAGACCCAGTACTTC

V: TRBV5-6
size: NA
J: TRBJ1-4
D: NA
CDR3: CASILTGATNEKLFF
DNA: TGTGCCAGCATCCTTACCGGGGCAACTAATGAAAAACTGTTTTTT

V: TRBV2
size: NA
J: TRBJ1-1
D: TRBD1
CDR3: CASSEWTGGGYTEAFF
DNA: TGTGCCAGCAGTGAATGGACAGGGGGTGGATACACTGAAGCTTTCTTT

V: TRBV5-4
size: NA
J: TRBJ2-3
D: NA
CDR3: CASSLPLDTQYF
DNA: TGTGCCAGCAGCTTGCCCCTGGATACGCAGTATTTT

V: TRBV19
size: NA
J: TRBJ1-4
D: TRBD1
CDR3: CASSPDRDRNEKLFF
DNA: TGTGCCAGTAGTCCAGACAGGGACCGGAATGAAAAACTGTTTTTT

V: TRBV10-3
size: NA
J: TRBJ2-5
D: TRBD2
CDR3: CAISENSGSGETQYF
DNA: TGTGCCATCAGTGAGAACAGCGGGAGCGGAGAGACCCAGTACTTC

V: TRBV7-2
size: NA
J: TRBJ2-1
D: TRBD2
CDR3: CASSSRGGSYNEQFF
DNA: TGTGCCAGCAGCTCCCGGGGGGGCTCCTACAATGAGCAGTTCTTC

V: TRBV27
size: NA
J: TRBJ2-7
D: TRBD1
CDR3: CASIGAQGAYEQYF
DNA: TGTGCCAGCATAGGAGCACAGGGGGCCTACGAGCAGTACTTC

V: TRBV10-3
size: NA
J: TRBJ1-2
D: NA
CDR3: CAISETGQNYGYTF
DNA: TGTGCCATCAGTGAGACAGGTCAGAACTATGGCTACACCTTC

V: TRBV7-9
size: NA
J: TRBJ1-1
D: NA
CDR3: CASSLTGLGNTEAFF
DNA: TGTGCCAGCAGCCTTACAGGGCTGGGAAACACTGAAGCTTTCTTT

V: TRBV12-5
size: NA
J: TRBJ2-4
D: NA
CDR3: CASGPQGQNIQYF
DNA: TGTGCTAGTGGACCACAGGGCCAAAACATTCAGTACTTC

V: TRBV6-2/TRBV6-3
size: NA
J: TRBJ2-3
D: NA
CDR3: CASSTGVIGGYF
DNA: TGTGCCAGCAGCACCGGGGTGATCGGCGGGTATTTT

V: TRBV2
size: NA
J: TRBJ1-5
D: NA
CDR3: CTSSDGRGNQPQHF
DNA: TGTACCAGCAGTGATGGCAGGGGCAATCAGCCCCAGCATTTT